Shown below are 24 T cell receptor beta chains from a single sample sequenced in a study of neurological immune-mediated disorders (dated by TCRdb to about 2019). The library was produced with 5' RACE. Sequencing was performed on an Illumina HiSeq 2500. Using fastp at Q25 and MiXCR, TCRdb reprocessed the public reads and kept productive beta chains. Here each entry gathers all rows of one CDR3 protein and keeps the most common genes and DNA. Within this sample are about 120,000 distinct CDR3 sequences, with roughly 3.2% of them counted one time only. 1.3% of the sample is held by the ten biggest clonotypes. The sequencing sample was made of PBMCs. These TCRs come from a woman in her twenties or thirties with multiple sclerosis.

The sample holds many counts of this clonotype. The chain links TRBV5-1 to TRBJ1-2; D ambiguous. V lost 2 bases to trimming and J lost 6 bases, with 14 bases between them. The length of the CDR3 is 14 residues. CDR1 is SGHRS, CDR2 YFSETQ, per germline. The CDR3 reads CASSFLEGSHGYTF. As DNA, the CDR3 is TGCGCCAGCAGCTTTTTGGAGGGCTCCCATGGCTACACCTTC.

Ten or more counts support this clonotype. The chain has TRBV20-1 and TRBJ2-7, with TRBD2 as a possible D gene (5 bases). Germline assignment: CDR1 DFQATT and CDR2 SNEGSKA (reference sequence). V lost 4 bases to trimming and J lost 0 bases, with 13 bases between them. CDR3 length: 14 residues. CDR3 loop: CSAIGGPSSYEQYF. CDR3 nucleotides: TGCAGTGCTATTGGAGGTCCGAGCTCCTACGAGCAGTACTTC.

This clonotype has ten or more counts. The chain carries TRBV27 and TRBJ2-7; TRBD1 matches at 10 bases. Per the germline V gene, CDR1 is MNHEY and CDR2 is SMNVEV (reference sequence). CDR3 length equals 14 residues. V dropped 6 bases and J dropped 5; count of bases not matched to a gene: 7. For the CDR3, the DNA is TGTGCCAGCAGCAGCGACAGGGGGCGAAACGAGCAGTACTTC. This translates into CASSSDRGRNEQYF.

This clonotype was picked up many times. The genes are TRBV29-1 and TRBJ2-1; possible D gene TRBD1, 5 bases. V dropped 2 bases and J dropped 9 bases, with 11 bases sitting between them. CDR1 and CDR2 (germline): SQVTM, ANQGSEA. The CDR3 contains 12 residues. CDR3 amino acids: CSVEWQGGEQFF. The CDR3 nucleotides are TGCAGCGTTGAATGGCAGGGCGGTGAGCAGTTCTTC.

This clonotype came up a few times. This may be a read error: a much more frequent sequence differs by one nucleotide. The CDR3 does not close with the conserved phenylalanine or tryptophan, likely indicating a read error. J is TRBJ1-1 and V is TRBV5-1, with 7 bases lining up with TRBD1. The ends lost 5 bases at V and 1 base at J; junction bases unmatched: 5. CDR1 is SGHRS and CDR2 is YFSETQ in the germline V gene. This CDR3 is 14 amino acids long. CDR3 residues: CASSTDRANTEAFC. In DNA, the CDR3 is TGCGCCAGCAGTACTGACAGGGCGAACACTGAAGCTTTCTGT.

A remark on this clonotype: This could be a read error, since a much larger clone is one nucleotide away. CDR3 sequence: CSLVNLGEEETRYF. In DNA form, the CDR3 reads TGCAGCCTCGTAAATTTGGGGGAGGAAGAGACCCGGTACTTC. This chain links TRBV29-1 with TRBJ2-5; D may be TRBD2 (6 bases). The CDR3 has 14 residues. Germline-derived CDR1 and CDR2 are SQVTM and ANQGSEA.

This clonotype was detected ten times or more. The V gene is TRBV10-2, the J gene TRBJ2-7, with TRBD1 as a possible D gene (5 bases). Germline V gives CDR1 WSHSY, CDR2 SAAADI. The V end was cut by 2 bases, the J end by 1 base, with 6 bases between. This CDR3 has 13 amino acids. CDR3 amino acids: CASSEGASYEQYF. The DNA of the CDR3 is TGCGCCAGCAGTGAGGGGGCATCCTACGAGCAGTACTTC.

This clonotype was recorded many times. The V and J genes are TRBV4-3 and TRBJ2-7; 9 bases agree with TRBD2. This CDR3 has 15 amino acids. J was trimmed by 3 bases and V by 4 bases; bases with no gene match: 7. CDR1 is LGHNA, CDR2 YSLEER, per germline. The CDR3 nucleotides are TGCGCCAGCAGCCGTATAGCGGGAGTAGGCTACGAGCAGTACTTC. The encoded protein is CASSRIAGVGYEQYF.

At least ten counts were recorded for this clonotype. The chain has TRBV25-1 and TRBJ2-3; 9 nucleotides agree with TRBD1. The ends lost 8 bases at V and 6 bases at J; junction bases unmatched: 15. Germline CDR1 MGHDK, CDR2 SYGVNS. The length of the CDR3 is 16 residues. The CDR3: CASGVSPGQGSDTQYF. The CDR3 region has the DNA TGTGCCAGCGGAGTGAGTCCGGGACAGGGTAGCGATACGCAGTATTTT.

In this sample, this clonotype turned up many times. CDR3 bases: TGTGCCAGCAGTTTTGCGCCGGGACTAGTTTACGAGCAGTACTTC. Its protein product is CASSFAPGLVYEQYF. V gene TRBV12-3 or TRBV12-4 combines with J gene TRBJ2-7, with 8 bases identical to TRBD2. CDR3 length: 15 amino acids. V lost 3 bases to trimming and J lost 4 bases; unmatched junction nucleotides: 8.

This clonotype has ten or more counts. The chain combines TRBV10-3 with TRBJ1-1; the D is unclear. The length of the CDR3 is 15 residues. The V gene's germline CDR1 is ENHRY and CDR2 SYGVKD. Deletions cut 2 bases from V and 4 bases from J, with 14 bases between. The CDR3 sequence: CAISERSGGATEAFF. The CDR3 nucleotides are TGTGCCATCAGTGAGAGGTCGGGAGGTGCCACTGAAGCTTTCTTT.

This clonotype was seen repeatedly, ten times or more. This chain links TRBV7-2 with TRBJ2-3, with D possibly matching TRBD2 (6 bases). CDR1 is SGHTA, CDR2 FQGNSA, per germline. V was pared by 8 bases and J by 2 bases, with 11 bases between. This CDR3 comprises 13 residues. CDR3 DNA sequence: TGTGCCAGCTACGGGAGTTTCACAGATACGCAGTATTTT. This translates into CASYGSFTDTQYF.

V and J are TRBV5-4 and TRBJ1-2; 7 bases align to TRBD1. Trimming removed 4 bases from V and 4 bases from J; junction bases left unmatched: 7. The V gene's germline CDR1 is SGHNT and CDR2 YYREEE (reference sequence). The CDR3 has 14 residues. The DNA for the CDR3 is TGTGCCAGCAGCCGACAGGGTGGGAGCTATGGCTACACCTTC. It codes for CASSRQGGSYGYTF.

This clonotype was recorded at least ten times. The chain carries TRBV20-1 and TRBJ2-1, with D unclear. Germline V gene lookup returns CDR1 DFQATT and CDR2 SNEGSKA (reference sequence). The CDR3 spans 12 residues. The ends were cut back, 1 base at V and 13 bases at J, with 14 bases in the middle. In DNA, the CDR3 is TGCAGTGCTAGAGTAGTGCAGGTCAACCAGTTCTTC. Protein: CSARVVQVNQFF.

Many counts were recorded for this clonotype. V usage is TRBV10-3 and J usage is TRBJ2-3, with TRBD2 matching 10 bases. CDR1 ENHRY and CDR2 SYGVKD come from the germline V gene. The CDR3 totals 14 residues. Unmatched junction bases numbered 2, after V lost 4 bases and J lost 4 bases. CDR3 in amino acids: CAISGTSGADTQYF. The CDR3 nucleotides read TGTGCCATCAGTGGGACTAGCGGAGCAGATACGCAGTATTTT.

This clonotype was recorded many times. J is TRBJ2-3 and V is TRBV10-3; D is unclear. CDR1 is ENHRY, CDR2 SYGVKD, per germline. This CDR3 has 13 residues. Trimming took off 0 bases at V and 6 bases at J, with 7 bases between the two ends. CDR3 in amino acids: CAISESKEDTQYF. Written as DNA, the CDR3 is TGTGCCATCAGTGAGTCGAAGGAGGATACGCAGTATTTT.

This clonotype was seen many times. V is TRBV12-3 or TRBV12-4 and J is TRBJ2-2; perhaps TRBD1 as D (6 bases). The V end lost 6 bases, the J end lost 1 base, and 15 bases lay between the germline ends. This CDR3 comprises 16 residues. The CDR3 reads CASRQGIQGNTGELFF. The CDR3 nucleotides are TGTGCCAGCAGACAAGGGATACAGGGGAACACCGGGGAGCTGTTTTTT.

There are many counts of this clonotype. The rearrangement links TRBV7-9 to TRBJ2-7; TRBD1 matches at 10 bases. The CDR3 covers 16 residues. V was pared by 4 bases and J by 2 bases, with 8 bases of the junction left unmatched. Germline V gene data show CDR1 as SEHNR and CDR2 as FQNEAQ (reference sequence). The CDR3 reads CASSSPPGQGTYEQYF. CDR3 DNA: TGTGCCAGCAGCTCCCCACCGGGACAGGGGACCTACGAGCAGTACTTC.

In its sample, this clonotype was seen many times. The genes are TRBV5-1 and TRBJ2-7; a possible D gene is TRBD2 (5 bases). The CDR3 loop spans 15 amino acids. Germline V CDR1 and CDR2: SGHRS, YFSETQ. With 1 base removed from V and 4 bases from J, the gap between germline ends came to 15 bases. The DNA for the CDR3 is TGCGCCAGCAGCTTGAGGTCTGTTGGGAGTTACGAGCAGTACTTC. This translates into CASSLRSVGSYEQYF.

This clonotype was counted ten times or more. The chain combines TRBV7-6 with TRBJ1-5, with TRBD1 identical over 9 bases. The germline V gene has CDR1 SGHVS and CDR2 FNYEAQ. This CDR3 is built from 16 residues. Losses at the gene ends were 1 base for V and 5 bases for J; bases not matched to a gene: 6. CDR3 protein: CASSLEPWTGDQPQHF. CDR3 DNA: TGTGCCAGCAGCTTAGAACCCTGGACAGGGGATCAGCCCCAGCATTTT. Based on the CDR3 plus reference TRBV7-6 and TRBJ1-5, the full variable domain is GAGVSQSPRYKVTKRGQDVALRCDPISGHVSLYWYRQALGQGPEFLTYFNYEAQQDKSGLPNDRFSAERPEGSISTLTIQRTEQRDSAMYRCASSLEPWTGDQPQHFGDGTRLSIL.

This clonotype was picked up a small number of times. A single base separates this from a much larger clone, so it may be a read error. This chain connects TRBV5-1 to TRBJ1-5; 9 nucleotides agree with TRBD1. The CDR3 has 16 residues. Germline CDR1 reads SGHRS; CDR2 reads YFSETQ. The CDR3 nucleotides are TGCGCCAGCAGCTTGGCGCCCACAGGGGGCAATCAGCCCCAGAATTTT. This encodes CASSLAPTGGNQPQNF.

This clonotype showed up many times. The V gene is TRBV6-5, the J gene TRBJ1-2; 8 positions match TRBD1. The CDR3 totals 13 residues. The germline V gene encodes CDR1 MNHEY and CDR2 SVGAGI. With V trimmed by 6 bases and J by 7 bases, 7 bases remained unmatched. The CDR3 reads CASSLGQVFGYTF. CDR3 in DNA: TGTGCCAGCAGCCTGGGACAGGTCTTTGGCTACACCTTC.

This clonotype was recorded at least ten times. The rearrangement joins TRBV18 to TRBJ2-1, with 7 bases identical to TRBD2. Unmatched junction bases numbered 6, after V lost 8 bases and J lost 2 bases. The CDR3 length is 14 residues. Germline loops: CDR1 KGHSH, CDR2 LQKENI. CDR3 sequence (DNA): TGTGCCAGCGCAACCGGGACTACCTACAATGAGCAGTTCTTC. Protein: CASATGTTYNEQFF.

This clonotype occurred many times. This rearrangement joins TRBV6-6 to TRBJ2-1; a possible D gene is TRBD1 (5 bases). CDR1 is MNHNY, CDR2 SVGAGI, per germline (reference sequence). The CDR3 spans 13 residues. Trimming left V 7 bases short and J 6 bases short, with 13 bases between. CDR3 DNA: TGTGCCAGCAACCCCACTCAGGGCAATGAGCAGTTCTTC. Translation gives CASNPTQGNEQFF.